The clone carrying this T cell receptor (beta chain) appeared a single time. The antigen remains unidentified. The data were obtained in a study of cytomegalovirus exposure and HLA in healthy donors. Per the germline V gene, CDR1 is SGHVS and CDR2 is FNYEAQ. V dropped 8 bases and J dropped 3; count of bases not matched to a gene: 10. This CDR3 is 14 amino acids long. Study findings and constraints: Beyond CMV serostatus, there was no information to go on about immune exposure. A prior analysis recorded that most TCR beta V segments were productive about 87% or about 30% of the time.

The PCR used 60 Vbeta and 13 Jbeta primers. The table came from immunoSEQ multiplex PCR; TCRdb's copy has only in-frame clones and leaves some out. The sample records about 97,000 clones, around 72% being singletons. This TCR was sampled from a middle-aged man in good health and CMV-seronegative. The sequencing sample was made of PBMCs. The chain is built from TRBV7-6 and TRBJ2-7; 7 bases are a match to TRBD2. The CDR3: CASSAGEGFYEQYF. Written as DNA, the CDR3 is TGTGCCAGCTCCGCCGGGGAGGGCTTCTACGAGCAGTACTTC. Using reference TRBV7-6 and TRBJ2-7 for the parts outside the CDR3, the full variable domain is GAGVSQSPRYKVTKRGQDVALRCDPISGHVSLYWYRQALGQGPEFLTYFNYEAQQDKSGLPNDRFSAERPEGSISTLTIQRTEQRDSAMYRCASSAGEGFYEQYFGPGTRLTVT.